This T cell receptor (beta chain) was obtained from a study of shared clonotypes between healthy human individuals. Concerning this clone itself: Its antigen is currently unknown.

Replicate PCRs from sorted subsets contained roughly 200 ng DNA, which is some 32,000 T cell genomes. Assay used: immunoSEQ multiplex PCR; TCRdb lists only in-frame clones, some missing. The sample lists about 680,000 clones, just over 90% seen once, with 24% in the top ten. The naive CD8 population came from CD45RO-negative cells selected for CCR7, without terminally differentiated effector memory CD45RA+ cells. Notes on the study in general: Compared with memory subsets, naive subsets generally had larger estimated richness. Non-shared clonotypes showed lower generation probabilities than clonotypes common to all four donors. At large depth, rarefaction still showed sorted-subset sequencing to be incomplete.

Per germline, CDR1 MNHEY and CDR2 SMNVEV (reference sequence). V lost 6 bases and J lost 0, with 8 bases in between. This CDR3 has 13 amino acids. This chain links TRBV27 with TRBJ1-1, with D hard to call. The sequence derives from a man aged 30 to 39 in good health. Source material: naive CD8+ T cells sorted from blood. CDR3 residues: CASSIVVNTEAFF. The CDR3 region has the DNA TGTGCCAGCAGCATCGTCGTGAACACTGAAGCTTTCTTT.